A single sample is the source of the 26 T cell receptor beta chains below, sequenced in a study of CD4+ T cells in melanoma. Profiled with immunoSEQ multiplex PCR; TCRdb holds only in-frame clones, not every one. The data show about 140,000 clones, with 80% to 95% seen just once and over 1.5% held by the top ten. The receptor source for this set is a human donor with melanoma.

This chain links TRBV7-3 with TRBJ2-7; 10 nucleotides agree with TRBD1. After removal of 5 bases from V and 6 bases from J, the junction contained 4 bases not matched to a gene. CDR3 size: 13 residues. In germline, CDR1 is SGHTA, CDR2 FQGTGA. DNA of the CDR3: TGTGCCAGCAGCCCGGGACAGGGGTTCGAGCAGTACTTC. Translating it yields CASSPGQGFEQYF.

V gene TRBV11-2 combines with J gene TRBJ1-1; weak D call: TRBD1 (6 bases). The V gene lost 4 bases and the J gene lost 1 base, with 10 bases spanning the gap. This CDR3 spans 14 amino acids. Germline values: CDR1 SGHAT, CDR2 FQNNGV. As DNA, the CDR3 is TGTGCCAGCAGCTCGCTGACAGGGAACACTGAAGCTTTCTTT. The encoded protein is CASSSLTGNTEAFF.

This clone was seen once. The CDR3 DNA follows: TGTGCCAGCACCATCTCCCCGCTAGCGGGGGGGCGGTGGGAGACCCAGTACTTC. This gives the protein CASTISPLAGGRWETQYF. The V gene is TRBV7-9, the J gene TRBJ2-5; TRBD2 matches at 12 bases. Germline V CDR1 and CDR2: SEHNR, FQNEAQ (reference sequence). This CDR3 spans 18 amino acids. The ends lost 7 bases at V and 5 bases at J; junction bases unmatched: 17.

This chain uses TRBV5-1 with TRBJ2-3, with D possibly matching TRBD2 (6 bases). Germline V gene data show CDR1 as SGHRS and CDR2 as YFSETQ. There are 17 residues in the CDR3. V lost 1 base and J lost 4, with 19 bases in between. CDR3 sequence (DNA): TGCGCCAGCAGCTTGAAGGGTCGGAGGGGCCTTGCAGATACGCAGTATTTT. The encoded protein is CASSLKGRRGLADTQYF.

This chain uses TRBV21-1 with TRBJ1-4. TRBV21-1 is annotated as a pseudogene. The CDR3 has 17 residues. CDR3 region: CASSTCGTVPTNEKLFF. The DNA for the CDR3 is TGTGCCAGCAGCACCTGTGGGACCGTCCCTACTAATGAAAAACTGTTTTTT.

The V gene is TRBV6-1, the J gene TRBJ1-3; D call uncertain. Germline loops: CDR1 MNHNS, CDR2 SASEGT. The germline V and J ends were trimmed by 6 bases and 4 bases, with 13 bases remaining between them. The CDR3 length is 14 residues. CDR3 amino acids: CASRIDGSGNTIYF. DNA of the CDR3: TGTGCCAGCAGGATCGACGGCTCCGGAAACACCATATATTTT.

The V and J genes are TRBV18 and TRBJ1-3; D not certain. Looked up from germline, CDR1 is KGHSH and CDR2 is LQKENI. CDR3 length: 13 amino acids. The ends were cut back, 3 bases at V and 6 bases at J, with 9 bases in the middle. The CDR3 loop is CASSPPAVNTIYF. The CDR3 bases are TGTGCCAGCTCACCCCCCGCAGTAAACACCATATATTTT.

The chain recombines TRBV6-6 with TRBJ2-7; a weak D match, TRBD2 (5 bases). Germline CDR1 reads MNHNY; CDR2 reads SVGAGI (reference sequence). Deletions cut 10 bases from V and 3 bases from J, with 16 bases between. This CDR3 has 13 residues. The CDR3 reads CATSYPGDYEQYF. CDR3 in DNA: TGTGCCACTAGCTACCCCGGAGACTACGAGCAGTACTTC.

In its sample, this clone was seen once. The CDR3 DNA is TGTGCCAGCAGTAGGAGGGGTTTCGGAAACACCATATATTTT. It yields the protein CASSRRGFGNTIYF. This chain joins TRBV6-5 and TRBJ1-3, with D tentatively TRBD1 (5 bases). V was shortened by 5 bases and J by 4 bases, with 12 bases between the two germline ends. This CDR3 region has 14 residues. Germline V gene data show CDR1 as MNHEY and CDR2 as SVGAGI.

This clone has just one count. The gene calls are TRBV7-8 and TRBJ2-3, with D unresolved. Germline lookup yields CDR1 SGHVS and CDR2 FQNEAQ. CDR3 length equals 14 residues. V gave up 0 bases and J gave up 1 base, with 5 bases separating them. The CDR3, as DNA: TGTGCCAGCAGCTTAGCTTCGGGCACAGATACGCAGTATTTT. It codes for CASSLASGTDTQYF.

This chain connects TRBV30 to TRBJ1-1; D gene ambiguous. Trimming shortened V by 1 base and J by 0 bases, and 12 bases separated the two germline ends. Germline V CDR1 and CDR2: GTSNPN, SVGIG (reference sequence). The CDR3 consists of 15 residues. CDR3 residues: CAWSDTPALNTEAFF. Here the CDR3 DNA reads TGTGCCTGGAGTGATACTCCTGCCCTGAACACTGAAGCTTTCTTT.

This chain joins TRBV7-3 and TRBJ2-2; no reliable D call. Germline V gene sequence: CDR1 SGHTA, CDR2 FQGTGA. The CDR3 has 13 amino acids. V shed 4 bases and J shed 3 bases, with 6 bases lying between them. The CDR3 nucleotides read TGTGCCAGCAGCTCGACTTACACCGGGGAGCTGTTTTTT. Its translation is CASSSTYTGELFF.

The V call is TRBV30, the J call TRBJ1-4; a possible D gene is TRBD1 (5 bases). V was trimmed by 2 bases and J by 6 bases, leaving 22 bases between them. This CDR3 region has 17 residues. Germline-derived CDR1 and CDR2 are GTSNPN and SVGIG (reference sequence). The CDR3 loop reads CAWSWGGGWRRDEKLFF. The CDR3 region has the DNA TGTGCCTGGAGTTGGGGTGGGGGTTGGCGTCGGGATGAAAAACTGTTTTTT.

This clone was seen a single time. This chain connects TRBV7-2 to TRBJ1-5; possible D gene TRBD1, 5 bases. There are 15 residues in the CDR3. Germline V gene lookup returns CDR1 SGHTA and CDR2 FQGNSA. The ends were cut back, 1 base at V and 4 bases at J, with 11 bases in the middle. CDR3 bases: TGTGCCAGCAGCTTAGACGGGTGGGGGAATCAGCCCCAGCATTTT. It is translated as CASSLDGWGNQPQHF. Drawing the rest from reference TRBV7-2 and TRBJ1-5, the complete variable domain is GAGVSQSPSNKVTEKGKDVELRCDPISGHTALYWYRQSLGQGLEFLIYFQGNSAPDKSGLPSDRFSAERTGGSVSTLTIQRTQQEDSAVYLCASSLDGWGNQPQHFGDGTRLSIL.

The V gene is TRBV10-1, the J gene TRBJ2-7, with TRBD1 matching over 9 bases. Looked up from germline, CDR1 is WNHNN and CDR2 is SYGVQD (reference sequence). Trimming cost V 3 bases and J 8 bases; bases outside gene matches: 8. The CDR3 runs 14 residues. CDR3 loop: CASSDPGTGIQQYF. Here the CDR3 DNA reads TGCGCCAGCAGTGACCCCGGGACAGGGATCCAGCAGTACTTC.

V gene TRBV18 combines with J gene TRBJ1-3; TRBD1 matches at 10 bases. This CDR3 has 16 amino acids. Looked up from germline, CDR1 is KGHSH and CDR2 is LQKENI. The trim removed 6 bases at V and 6 bases at J, leaving 11 bases unmatched. CDR3 sequence: CASSHRPGQGLNTIYF. CDR3 DNA sequence: TGTGCCAGCTCTCATCGTCCGGGACAGGGGTTAAACACCATATATTTT.

The chain employs TRBV27 and TRBJ2-7; D may match TRBD1 or TRBD2 (6 bases each). V lost 6 bases and J lost 2, with 23 bases in between. The CDR3 contains 17 residues. Per the germline V gene, CDR1 is MNHEY and CDR2 is SMNVEV (reference sequence). The DNA for the CDR3 is TGTGCCAGCAGCCCACTCAAACCGGGGGACAAAACCTACGAGCAGTACTTC. Residues: CASSPLKPGDKTYEQYF.

The chain has TRBV29-1 and TRBJ2-5; D remains ambiguous. The CDR3 runs to 14 residues. Per germline, CDR1 SQVTM and CDR2 ANQGSEA. The V and J ends lost 0 bases and 7 bases respectively, with 15 bases between them. The CDR3 DNA follows: TGCAGCGTTGAAGATTCCTCCCCCTCTTTGACCCAGTACTTC. Its protein is CSVEDSSPSLTQYF.

The gene calls are TRBV5-1 and TRBJ1-1; D remains ambiguous. CDR1 and CDR2 (germline): SGHRS, YFSETQ. The CDR3 totals 15 residues. V was shortened by 0 bases and J by 0 bases, with 9 bases between the two germline ends. In nucleotides, the CDR3 is TGCGCCAGCAGCTTGGGACCGTCGATGAACACTGAAGCTTTCTTT. This sequence encodes CASSLGPSMNTEAFF.

The gene calls are TRBV19 and TRBJ1-1; a possible D gene is TRBD1 (5 bases). The CDR3 spans 14 residues. The V gene's germline CDR1 is LNHDA and CDR2 SQIVND (reference sequence). V lost 7 bases, J lost 1 base, and 13 bases lay in between. The CDR3 reads CASTPPGGNTEAFF. Written as DNA, the CDR3 is TGTGCCAGTACCCCGCCCGGGGGGAACACTGAAGCTTTCTTT.

The chain couples TRBV6-1 to TRBJ1-4, with D possibly being TRBD1 (5 bases). V was shortened by 5 bases and J by 5 bases, with 15 bases between the two germline ends. The germline gives CDR1 MNHNS, CDR2 SASEGT. The CDR3 loop spans 15 amino acids. The CDR3 sequence: CASSKMGTGNEKLFF. The CDR3 DNA reads as TGTGCCAGCAGTAAAATGGGGACGGGAAATGAAAAACTGTTTTTT.

This chain uses TRBV5-1 with TRBJ1-2, with a possible D match to TRBD1 (5 bases). Looked up from germline, CDR1 is SGHRS and CDR2 is YFSETQ. The length of the CDR3 is 16 residues. Trimming removed 0 bases from V and 0 bases from J, with 12 bases in between. The DNA for the CDR3 is TGCGCCAGCAGCTTGGCCGATTTACAGGCTAACTATGGCTACACCTTC. It encodes CASSLADLQANYGYTF. The full variable domain, with the rest looked up from reference TRBV5-1 and TRBJ1-2, is KAGVTQTPRYLIKTRGQQVTLSCSPISGHRSVSWYQQTPGQGLQFLFEYFSETQRNKGNFPGRFSGRQFSNSRSEMNVSTLELGDSALYLCASSLADLQANYGYTFGSGTRLTVV.

This clone was seen a single time. The chain recombines TRBV5-6 with TRBJ2-7; 7 bases align to TRBD1. The CDR3 totals 15 residues. The V gene's germline CDR1 is SGHDT and CDR2 YYEEEE. Trimming took 6 bases from V and 2 from J; bases not matched to a gene: 11. The CDR3 loop is CASTDRRSLAYEQYF. For the CDR3, the DNA is TGTGCCAGCACGGACAGGCGTAGTTTAGCCTACGAGCAGTACTTC.

This chain joins TRBV7-9 and TRBJ2-2; tentatively, D is TRBD1 or TRBD2 (6 bases each). In germline, CDR1 is SEHNR, CDR2 FQNEAQ (reference sequence). This CDR3 has 16 amino acids. V gave up 2 bases and J gave up 6 bases, with 16 bases separating them. This CDR3 reads CASSLSFRGGSGELFF. The CDR3 nucleotides are TGTGCCAGCAGCTTAAGTTTCAGGGGAGGTTCCGGGGAGCTGTTTTTT.

The chain couples TRBV30 to TRBJ1-3; D is ambiguous. CDR3 length: 13 amino acids. Germline CDR1 reads GTSNPN; CDR2 reads SVGIG (reference sequence). Trimming removed 5 bases at V and 0 bases at J, with 8 bases between. The CDR3, as DNA: TGTGCCTGGGGAAGAAGCTCTGGAAACACCATATATTTT. This translates into CAWGRSSGNTIYF.

This clone was seen just once. This chain joins TRBV6-5 and TRBJ2-5, with 8 nucleotides matching TRBD2. CDR3 size: 15 residues. Germline V gene sequence: CDR1 MNHEY, CDR2 SVGAGI. The V segment lost 10 bases and the J segment 6 bases; nucleotides outside the gene matches: 16. The CDR3 nucleotides are TGTGCCACCCACGCCACGGGGGGGCCTCGACAGACCCAGTACTTC. Amino acids: CATHATGGPRQTQYF.